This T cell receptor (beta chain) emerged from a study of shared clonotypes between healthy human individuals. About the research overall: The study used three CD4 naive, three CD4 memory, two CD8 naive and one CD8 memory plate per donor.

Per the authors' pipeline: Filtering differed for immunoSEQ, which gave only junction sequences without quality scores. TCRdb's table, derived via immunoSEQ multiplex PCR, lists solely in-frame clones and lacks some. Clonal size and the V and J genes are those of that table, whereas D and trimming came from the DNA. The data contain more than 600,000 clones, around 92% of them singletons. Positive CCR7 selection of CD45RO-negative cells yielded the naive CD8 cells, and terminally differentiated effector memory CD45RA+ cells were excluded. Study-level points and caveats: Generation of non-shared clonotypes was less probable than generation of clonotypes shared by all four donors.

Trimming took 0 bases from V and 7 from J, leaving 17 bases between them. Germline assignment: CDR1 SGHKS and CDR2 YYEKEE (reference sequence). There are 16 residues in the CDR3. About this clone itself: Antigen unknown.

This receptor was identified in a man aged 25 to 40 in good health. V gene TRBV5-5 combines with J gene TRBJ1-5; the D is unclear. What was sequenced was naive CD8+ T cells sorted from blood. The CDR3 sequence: CASSLGSDRRLQPQHF. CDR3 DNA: TGTGCCAGCAGCTTGGGGTCAGACCGGCGATTGCAGCCCCAGCATTTT.